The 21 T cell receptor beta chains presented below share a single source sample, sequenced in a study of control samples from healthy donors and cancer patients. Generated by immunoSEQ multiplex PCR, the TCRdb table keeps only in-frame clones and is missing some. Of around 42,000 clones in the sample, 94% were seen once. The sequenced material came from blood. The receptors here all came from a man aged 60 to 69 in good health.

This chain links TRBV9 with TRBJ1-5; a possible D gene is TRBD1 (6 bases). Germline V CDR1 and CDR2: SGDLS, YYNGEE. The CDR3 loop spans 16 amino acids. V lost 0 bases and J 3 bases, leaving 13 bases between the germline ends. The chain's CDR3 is CASSVGAGDINQPQHF. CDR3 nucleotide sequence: TGTGCCAGCAGCGTAGGGGCAGGGGATATCAATCAGCCCCAGCATTTT.

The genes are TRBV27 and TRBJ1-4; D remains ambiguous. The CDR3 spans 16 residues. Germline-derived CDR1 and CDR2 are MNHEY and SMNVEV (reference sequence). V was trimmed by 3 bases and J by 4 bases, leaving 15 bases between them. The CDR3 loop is CASSFTGPGRNEKLFF. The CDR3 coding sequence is TGTGCCAGCAGTTTTACCGGGCCAGGACGTAATGAAAAACTGTTTTTT.

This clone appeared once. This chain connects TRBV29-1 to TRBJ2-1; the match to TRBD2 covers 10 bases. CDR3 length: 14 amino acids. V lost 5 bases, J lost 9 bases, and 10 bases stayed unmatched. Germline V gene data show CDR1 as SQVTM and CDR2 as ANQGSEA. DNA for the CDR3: TGCAGCGTTCGTGGAGCGGGAGGGCCCGGTGAGCAGTTCTTC. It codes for CSVRGAGGPGEQFF.

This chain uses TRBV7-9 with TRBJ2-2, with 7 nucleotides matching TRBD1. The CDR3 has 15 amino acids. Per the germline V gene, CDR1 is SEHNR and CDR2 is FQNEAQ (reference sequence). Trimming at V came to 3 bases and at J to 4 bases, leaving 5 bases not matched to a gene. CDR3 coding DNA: TGTGCCAGCAGCTTTGCGAGGGGGCGCACCGGGGAGCTGTTTTTT. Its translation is CASSFARGRTGELFF.

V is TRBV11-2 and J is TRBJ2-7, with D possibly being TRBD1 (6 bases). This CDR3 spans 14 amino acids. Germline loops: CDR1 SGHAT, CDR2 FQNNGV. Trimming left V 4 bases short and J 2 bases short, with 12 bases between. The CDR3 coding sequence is TGTGCCAGCAGCTCGGGGCAGGGGCCCTACGAGCAGTACTTC. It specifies CASSSGQGPYEQYF.

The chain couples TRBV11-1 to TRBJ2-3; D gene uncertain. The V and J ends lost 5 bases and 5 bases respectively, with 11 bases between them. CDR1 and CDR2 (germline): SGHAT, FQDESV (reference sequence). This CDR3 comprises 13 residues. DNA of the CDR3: TGTGCCAGCAGCCTCTTTGAGCAAGATACGCAGTATTTT. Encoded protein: CASSLFEQDTQYF.

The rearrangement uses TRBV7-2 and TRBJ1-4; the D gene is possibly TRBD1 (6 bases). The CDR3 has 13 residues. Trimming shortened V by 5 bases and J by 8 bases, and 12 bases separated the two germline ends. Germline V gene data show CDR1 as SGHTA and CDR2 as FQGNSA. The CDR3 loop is CASSTYRDEKLFF. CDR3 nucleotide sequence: TGTGCCAGCAGCACCTACAGGGACGAAAAACTGTTTTTT.

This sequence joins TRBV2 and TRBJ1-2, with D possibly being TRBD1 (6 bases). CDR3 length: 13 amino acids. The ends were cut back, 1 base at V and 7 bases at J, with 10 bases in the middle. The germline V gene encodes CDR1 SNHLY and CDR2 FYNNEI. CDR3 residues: CASSEVAGAGYTF. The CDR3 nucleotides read TGTGCCAGCAGTGAAGTTGCGGGGGCTGGCTACACCTTC. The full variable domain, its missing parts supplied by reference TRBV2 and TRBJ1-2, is EPEVTQTPSHQVTQMGQEVILRCVPISNHLYFYWYRQILGQKVEFLVSFYNNEISEKSEIFDDQFSVERPDGSNFTLKIRSTKLEDSAMYFCASSEVAGAGYTFGSGTRLTVV.

For the CDR3, the DNA is TGCGCCAGCAGTCAATCGCTAAGCCAGGAGACCCAGTACTTC. This encodes CASSQSLSQETQYF. The J gene is TRBJ2-5, the V gene TRBV23-1; D remains unclear. TRBV23-1 is known as an ORF, though its function is uncertain. V gave up 0 bases and J gave up 5 bases, with 10 bases separating them. This CDR3 has 14 amino acids.

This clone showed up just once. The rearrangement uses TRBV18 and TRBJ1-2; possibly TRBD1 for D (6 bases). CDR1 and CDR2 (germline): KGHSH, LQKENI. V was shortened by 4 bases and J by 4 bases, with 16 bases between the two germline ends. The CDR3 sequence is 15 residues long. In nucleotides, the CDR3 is TGTGCCAGCTCACGGACAGCCCTACCCCTCTATGGCTACACCTTC. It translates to CASSRTALPLYGYTF. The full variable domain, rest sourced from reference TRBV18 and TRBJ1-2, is NAGVMQNPRHLVRRRGQEARLRCSPMKGHSHVYWYRQLPEEGLKFMVYLQKENIIDESGMPKERFSAEFPKEGPSILRIQQVVRGDSAAYFCASSRTALPLYGYTFGSGTRLTVV.

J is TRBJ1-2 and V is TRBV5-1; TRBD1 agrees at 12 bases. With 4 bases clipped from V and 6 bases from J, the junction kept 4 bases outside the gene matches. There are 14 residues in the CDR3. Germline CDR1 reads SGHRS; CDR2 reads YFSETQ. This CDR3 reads CASSKGQGADGYTF. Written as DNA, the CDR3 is TGCGCCAGCAGCAAGGGACAGGGGGCGGATGGCTACACCTTC.

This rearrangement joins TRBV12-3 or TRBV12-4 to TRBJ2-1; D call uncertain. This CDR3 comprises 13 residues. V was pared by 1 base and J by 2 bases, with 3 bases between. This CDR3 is CASSLGAYNEQFF. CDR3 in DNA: TGTGCCAGCAGTTTAGGAGCCTACAATGAGCAGTTCTTC.

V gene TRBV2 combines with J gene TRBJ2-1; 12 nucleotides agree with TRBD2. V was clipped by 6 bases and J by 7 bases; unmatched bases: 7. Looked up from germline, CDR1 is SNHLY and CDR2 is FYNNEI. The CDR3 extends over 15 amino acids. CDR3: CASRALAGGQNEQFF. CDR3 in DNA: TGTGCCAGCAGGGCCCTAGCGGGAGGGCAAAATGAGCAGTTCTTC.

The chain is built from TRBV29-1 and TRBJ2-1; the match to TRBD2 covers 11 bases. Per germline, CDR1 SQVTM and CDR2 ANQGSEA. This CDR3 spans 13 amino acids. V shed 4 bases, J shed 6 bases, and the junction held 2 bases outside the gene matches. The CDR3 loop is CSVGLAGGNEQFF. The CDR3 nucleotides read TGCAGCGTTGGGCTAGCGGGAGGCAATGAGCAGTTCTTC.

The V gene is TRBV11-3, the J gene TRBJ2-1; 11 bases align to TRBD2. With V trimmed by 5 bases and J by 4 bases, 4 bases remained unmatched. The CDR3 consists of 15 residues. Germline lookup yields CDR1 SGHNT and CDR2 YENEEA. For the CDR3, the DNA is TGTGCCAGCAGCCACGGGACTAGCGGATACAATGAGCAGTTCTTC. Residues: CASSHGTSGYNEQFF. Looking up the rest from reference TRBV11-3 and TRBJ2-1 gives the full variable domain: EAGVVQSPRYKIIEKKQPVAFWCNPISGHNTLYWYLQNLGQGPELLIRYENEEAVDDSQLPKDRFSAERLKGVDSTLKIQPAELGDSAVYLCASSHGTSGYNEQFFGPGTRLTVL.

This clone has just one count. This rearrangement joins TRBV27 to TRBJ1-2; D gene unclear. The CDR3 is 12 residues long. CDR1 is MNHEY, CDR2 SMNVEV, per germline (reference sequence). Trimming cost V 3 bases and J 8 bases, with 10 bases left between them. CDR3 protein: CASSFVGGGYTF. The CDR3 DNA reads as TGTGCCAGCAGTTTTGTGGGTGGGGGCTACACCTTC.

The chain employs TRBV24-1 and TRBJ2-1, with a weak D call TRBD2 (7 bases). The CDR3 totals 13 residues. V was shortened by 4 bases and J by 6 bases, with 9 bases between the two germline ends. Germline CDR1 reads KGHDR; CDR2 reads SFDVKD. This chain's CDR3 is CATSERGLNEQFF. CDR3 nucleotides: TGTGCCACCAGTGAGCGGGGGCTCAATGAGCAGTTCTTC.

CDR3 sequence reads: CASSLGPGRARSLYNEQFF. DNA of the CDR3: TGTGCCAGCAGCTTAGGCCCTGGGCGGGCTAGGTCTCTCTACAATGAGCAGTTCTTC. The chain carries TRBV11-2 and TRBJ2-1, with D maybe TRBD2 (5 bases). CDR3 length: 19 residues. V lost 1 base to trimming and J lost 3 bases, with 22 bases between them. Germline V CDR1 and CDR2: SGHAT, FQNNGV.

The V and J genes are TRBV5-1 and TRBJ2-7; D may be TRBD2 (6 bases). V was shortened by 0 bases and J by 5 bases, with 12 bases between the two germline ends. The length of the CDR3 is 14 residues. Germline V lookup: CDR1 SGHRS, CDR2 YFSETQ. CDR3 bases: TGCGCCAGCAGCTTGGGTTGGGCGGGAAACGAGCAGTACTTC. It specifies CASSLGWAGNEQYF. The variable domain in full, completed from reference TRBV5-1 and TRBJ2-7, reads KAGVTQTPRYLIKTRGQQVTLSCSPISGHRSVSWYQQTPGQGLQFLFEYFSETQRNKGNFPGRFSGRQFSNSRSEMNVSTLELGDSALYLCASSLGWAGNEQYFGPGTRLTVT.

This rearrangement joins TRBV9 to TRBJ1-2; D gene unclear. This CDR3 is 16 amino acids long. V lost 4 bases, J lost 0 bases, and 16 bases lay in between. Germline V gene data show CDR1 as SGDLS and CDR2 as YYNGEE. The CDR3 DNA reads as TGTGCCAGCAGCCTCACCGGGCAGCGAGCTAACTATGGCTACACCTTC. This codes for CASSLTGQRANYGYTF.

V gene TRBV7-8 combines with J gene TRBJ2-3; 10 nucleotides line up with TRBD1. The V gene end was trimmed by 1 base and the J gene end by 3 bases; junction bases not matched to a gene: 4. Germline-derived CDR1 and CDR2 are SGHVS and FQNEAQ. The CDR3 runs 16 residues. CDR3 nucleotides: TGTGCCAGCAGCTTAGGGTCGGGACAGGGGACAGATACGCAGTATTTT. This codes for CASSLGSGQGTDTQYF.